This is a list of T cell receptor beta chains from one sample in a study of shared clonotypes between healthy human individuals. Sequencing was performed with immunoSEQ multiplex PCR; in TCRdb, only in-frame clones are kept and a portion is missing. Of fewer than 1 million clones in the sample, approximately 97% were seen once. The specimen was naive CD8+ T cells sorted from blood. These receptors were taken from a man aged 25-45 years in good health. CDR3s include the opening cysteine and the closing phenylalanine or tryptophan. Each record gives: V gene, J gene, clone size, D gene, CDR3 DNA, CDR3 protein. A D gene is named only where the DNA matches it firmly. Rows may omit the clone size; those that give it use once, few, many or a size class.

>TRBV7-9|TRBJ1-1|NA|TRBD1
TGTGCCAGCAGCTCGACCGCGGGACAGGGAACTGAAGCTTTCTTT
CASSSTAGQGTEAFF
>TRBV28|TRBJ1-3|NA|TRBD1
TGCGCCAGCAGACGGCGGGGACAGCTCTCTGGAAACACCATATATTTT
CASRRRGQLSGNTIYF
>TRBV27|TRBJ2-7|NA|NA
TGTGCCAGCAGTTTAGCCCTTGGGGGCGAGCAGTACTTC
CASSLALGGEQYF
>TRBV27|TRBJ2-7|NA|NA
TGTGCCAGCAGTTACCGAAAAGTCTACGAGCAGTACTTC
CASSYRKVYEQYF
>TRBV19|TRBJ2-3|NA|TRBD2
TGTGCCAGTGAATCAGCGGGGGGCACAGATACGCAGTATTTT
CASESAGGTDTQYF
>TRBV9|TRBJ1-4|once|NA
TGTGCCAGCAGCGGTGGGCCGAGGAGGGAAAAACTGTTTTTT
CASSGGPRREKLFF
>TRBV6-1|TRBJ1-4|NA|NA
TGTGCCAGCACGGATGGCAGGGGAGATGAAAAACTGTTTTTT
CASTDGRGDEKLFF
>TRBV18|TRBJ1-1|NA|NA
TGTGCCAGCTCTGAAGACAGCAACACTGAAGCTTTCTTT
CASSEDSNTEAFF
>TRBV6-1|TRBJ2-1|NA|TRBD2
TGTGCCAGCAGTGAACTAGCGGGATTGAACAATGAGCAGTTCTTC
CASSELAGLNNEQFF
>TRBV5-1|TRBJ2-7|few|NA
TGCGCCAGCAGCTGGAGGGCAGACGACTACGAGCAGTACTTC
CASSWRADDYEQYF
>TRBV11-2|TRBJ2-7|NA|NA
TGTGCCAGCAGTACCGGACGGGGATCCTCCTACGAGCAGTACTTC
CASSTGRGSSYEQYF
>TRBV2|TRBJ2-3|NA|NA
TGTGCCAGCAGGGGGTCCCTCCAGTATTTT
CASRGSLQYF
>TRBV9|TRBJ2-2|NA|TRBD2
TGTGCCAGCAGCCCCCGACGGGGGGAAGGGGCCACCGGGGAGCTGTTTTTT
CASSPRRGEGATGELFF
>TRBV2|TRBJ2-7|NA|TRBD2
TGTGCCAGCAGTGTTTTAGCGGGGACCTACGAGCAGTACTTC
CASSVLAGTYEQYF
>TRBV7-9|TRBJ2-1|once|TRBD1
TGTGCCAGCAGTACCCCGGACAGGGGTTTTAATGAGCAGTTCTTC
CASSTPDRGFNEQFF
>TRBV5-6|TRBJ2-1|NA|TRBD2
TGTGCCAGCAGCCACCCCCCGGGAGGCGGGGAATCCTACAATGAGCAGTTCTTC
CASSHPPGGGESYNEQFF
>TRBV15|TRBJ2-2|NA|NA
TGTGCCACCAGCAGTGTAGCGGAAACCGGACCCTACACCGGGGAGCTGTTTTTT
CATSSVAETGPYTGELFF
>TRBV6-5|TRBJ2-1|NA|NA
TGTGCCAGCAGTTACTCGCCAGGACTATACAATGAGCAGTTCTTC
CASSYSPGLYNEQFF
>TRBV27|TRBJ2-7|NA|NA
TGTGCCAGCAGTTTATCCACAGGAGCTTCCTACGAGCAGTACTTC
CASSLSTGASYEQYF
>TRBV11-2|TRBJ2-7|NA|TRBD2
TGTGCCAGCAGCTTGGTCGGCGGGAGCGGCTACGAGCAGTACTTC
CASSLVGGSGYEQYF
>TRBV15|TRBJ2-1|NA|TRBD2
TGTGCCACCAGCAGCCGACTAGCGGGAGGTGGGGGCTCCTACAATGAGCAGTTCTTC
CATSSRLAGGGGSYNEQFF
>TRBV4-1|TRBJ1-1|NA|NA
TGCGCCAGCAGCCAAGAGGGCCGGGGCTTCGGGAACACTGAAGCTTTCTTT
CASSQEGRGFGNTEAFF
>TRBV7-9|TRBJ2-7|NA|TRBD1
TGTGCCAGCAGCCCCCGGGACAGGCGTTCCTACGAGCAGTACTTC
CASSPRDRRSYEQYF
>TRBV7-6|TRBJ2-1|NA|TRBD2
TGTGCCAGCAGCTCCGGGACTAGCGGGATCCTTGAGCAGTTCTTC
CASSSGTSGILEQFF
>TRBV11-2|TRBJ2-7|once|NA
TGTGCCAGCAGCACCCGGGACCCATTCTTGGAGCAGTACTTC
CASSTRDPFLEQYF
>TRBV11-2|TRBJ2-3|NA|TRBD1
TGTGCCAGCAGCCAGGACAGGGGCACAGATACGCAGTATTTT
CASSQDRGTDTQYF
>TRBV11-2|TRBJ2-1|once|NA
TGTGCCAGCAGCTTAGTTGGTGGCCGAAGCTCCTACAATGAGCAGTTCTTC
CASSLVGGRSSYNEQFF
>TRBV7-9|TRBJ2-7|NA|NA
TGTGCCAGCAGCTCTCGGTTCTGGACCGCGGGCGAGCAGTACTTC
CASSSRFWTAGEQYF
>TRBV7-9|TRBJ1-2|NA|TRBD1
TGTGCCAGCAGCTTCCGAGGACAGGGCGGCTACACCTTC
CASSFRGQGGYTF
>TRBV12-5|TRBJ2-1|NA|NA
TGTGCTAGTTGTAACAGCGGCTCCTACAATGAGCAGTTCTTC
CASCNSGSYNEQFF
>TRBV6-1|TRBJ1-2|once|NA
TGTGCCAGCAGTGTTGGTAGTGGCTACACCTTC
CASSVGSGYTF
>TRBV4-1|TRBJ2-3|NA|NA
TGCGCCAGCAGCCAGGCTGACGGAGATACGCAGTATTTT
CASSQADGDTQYF
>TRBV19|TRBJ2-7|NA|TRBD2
TGTGCCAGCCCCCCGGGGGGGCAAGGGCAGTACTTC
CASPPGGQGQYF
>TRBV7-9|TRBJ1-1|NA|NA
TGTGCCAGCAGCGTCGACACTGAAGCTTTCTTT
CASSVDTEAFF
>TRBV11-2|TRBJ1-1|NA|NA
TGTGCCAGCAGCTTAGGGGACGGGAACACTGAAGCTTTCTTT
CASSLGDGNTEAFF
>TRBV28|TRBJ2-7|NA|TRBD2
TGTGCCAGCACCCTGGCCCTCTTTGCGGGAGTTCCCTCCGAGCAGTACTTC
CASTLALFAGVPSEQYF
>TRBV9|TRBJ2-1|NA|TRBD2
TGTGCCAGCAGCGTAGATTCTAGCGGGAGCTATAACGGTGAGCAGTTCTTC
CASSVDSSGSYNGEQFF
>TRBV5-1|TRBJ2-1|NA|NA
TGCGCCAGCAGCTCACTTATGGGTGGGGATGAGCAGTTCTTC
CASSSLMGGDEQFF
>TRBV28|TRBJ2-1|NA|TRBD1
TGTGCCAGCAATCCGGGACAGGGGTGGTACAATGAGCAGTTCTTC
CASNPGQGWYNEQFF
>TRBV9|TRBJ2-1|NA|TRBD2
TGTGCCAGCAGCGGAGCCGGGACTAGAAATCCCAATGAGCAGTTCTTC
CASSGAGTRNPNEQFF
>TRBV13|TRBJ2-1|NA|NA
TGTGCCAGCAGGTGGCAGGGAACCTACAATGAGCAGTTCTTC
CASRWQGTYNEQFF
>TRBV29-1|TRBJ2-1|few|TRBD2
TGCAGCGAGCGGGATGGGGTGTACAATGAGCAGTTCTTC
CSERDGVYNEQFF
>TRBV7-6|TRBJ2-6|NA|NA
TGTGCCAGCAGCTCCCAGGTGAGGGACGCCAACGTCCTGACTTTC
CASSSQVRDANVLTF
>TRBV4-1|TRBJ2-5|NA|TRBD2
TGCGCCAGCAGCCGCTTGGGGGAGGTAGCGGGAGTGGAAGAGACCCAGTACTTC
CASSRLGEVAGVEETQYF
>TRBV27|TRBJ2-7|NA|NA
TGTGCCAGCTGGGGCCGGGATAGCTACGAGCAGTACTTC
CASWGRDSYEQYF
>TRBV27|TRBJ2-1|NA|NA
TGTGCCAGCAGTTTGATTGGCGCCGCTTCCTACAATGAGCAGTTCTTC
CASSLIGAASYNEQFF
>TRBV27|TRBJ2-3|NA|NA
TGTGCCAGCAGTTTATCACAGGGTCACACAGATACGCAGTATTTT
CASSLSQGHTDTQYF
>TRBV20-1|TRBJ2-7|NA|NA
TGCAGTGCTAGCCGAGTGGAGCAGTACTTC
CSASRVEQYF
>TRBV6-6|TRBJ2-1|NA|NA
TGTGCCAGCACCACCGCCGGTCTGAACAATGAGCAGTTCTTC
CASTTAGLNNEQFF
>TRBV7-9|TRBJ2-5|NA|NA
TGTGCCAGCAGCTCGGCCACTCACCCAGAGACCCAGTACTTC
CASSSATHPETQYF
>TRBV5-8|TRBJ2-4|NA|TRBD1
TGTGCCAGCAGCCGGGCGGACAGGGGATTAGCCAAAAACATTCAGTACTTC
CASSRADRGLAKNIQYF
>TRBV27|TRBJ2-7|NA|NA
TGTGCCAGCAGTTTCCTACAGGGTTCCTACGAGCAGTACTTC
CASSFLQGSYEQYF
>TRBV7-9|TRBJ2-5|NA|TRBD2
TGTGCCAGCAGTTATGGGACTAGCGGCCAAGAGACCCAGTACTTC
CASSYGTSGQETQYF
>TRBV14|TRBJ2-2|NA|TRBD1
TGTGCCAGCAGCAAAGGGACAGCAAACACCGGGGAGCTGTTTTTT
CASSKGTANTGELFF
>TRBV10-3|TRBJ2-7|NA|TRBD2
TGTGCCATCAGTACCGGGACTAGCGGCTACGAGCAGTACTTC
CAISTGTSGYEQYF